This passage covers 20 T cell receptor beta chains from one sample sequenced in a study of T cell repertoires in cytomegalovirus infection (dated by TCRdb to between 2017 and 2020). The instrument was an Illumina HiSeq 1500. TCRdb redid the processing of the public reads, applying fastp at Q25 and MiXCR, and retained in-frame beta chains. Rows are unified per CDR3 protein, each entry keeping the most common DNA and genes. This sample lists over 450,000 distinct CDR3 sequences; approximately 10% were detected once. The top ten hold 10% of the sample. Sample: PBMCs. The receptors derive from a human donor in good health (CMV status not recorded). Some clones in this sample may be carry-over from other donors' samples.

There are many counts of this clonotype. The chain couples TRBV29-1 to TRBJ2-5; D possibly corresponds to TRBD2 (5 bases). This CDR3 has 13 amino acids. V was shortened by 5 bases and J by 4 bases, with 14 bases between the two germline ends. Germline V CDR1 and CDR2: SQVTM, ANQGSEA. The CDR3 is CSVPGPRGETQYF. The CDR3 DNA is TGCAGCGTTCCCGGGCCCCGGGGAGAGACCCAGTACTTC.

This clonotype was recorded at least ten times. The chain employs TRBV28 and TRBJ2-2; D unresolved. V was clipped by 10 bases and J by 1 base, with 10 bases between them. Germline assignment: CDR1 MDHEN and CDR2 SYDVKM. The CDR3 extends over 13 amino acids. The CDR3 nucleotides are TGTGCCACCCGGGCCCTGAACACCGGGGAGCTGTTTTTT. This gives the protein CATRALNTGELFF.

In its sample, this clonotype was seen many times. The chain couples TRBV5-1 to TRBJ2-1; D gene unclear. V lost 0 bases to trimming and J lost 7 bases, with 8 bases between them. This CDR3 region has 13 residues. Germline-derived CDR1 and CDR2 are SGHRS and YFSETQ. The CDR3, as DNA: TGCGCCAGCAGCTTGGAAGGAGAAAATGAGCAGTTCTTC. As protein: CASSLEGENEQFF.

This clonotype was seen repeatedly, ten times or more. The CDR3 DNA sequence: TGTGCCAGCAGCTTAAAGGGGCCTAACACCGGGGAGCTGTTTTTT. It specifies CASSLKGPNTGELFF. This chain uses TRBV7-3 with TRBJ2-2; tentatively, D is TRBD1 (5 bases). Looked up from germline, CDR1 is SGHTA and CDR2 is FQGTGA. Trimming shortened V by 1 base and J by 2 bases, and 8 bases separated the two germline ends. CDR3 length: 15 residues.

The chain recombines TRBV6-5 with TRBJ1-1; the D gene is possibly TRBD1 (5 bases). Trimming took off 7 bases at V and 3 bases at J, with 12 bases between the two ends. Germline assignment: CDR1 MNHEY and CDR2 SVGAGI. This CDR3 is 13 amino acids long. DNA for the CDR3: TGTGCCAGCACAGGACACCCGGACACTGAAGCTTTCTTT. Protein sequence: CASTGHPDTEAFF.

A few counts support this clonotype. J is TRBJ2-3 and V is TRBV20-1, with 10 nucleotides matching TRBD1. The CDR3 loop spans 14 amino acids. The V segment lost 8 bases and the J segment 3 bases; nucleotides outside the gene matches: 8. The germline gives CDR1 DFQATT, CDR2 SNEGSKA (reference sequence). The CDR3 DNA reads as TGCAGTACCATCGGACAGGGGGTTACAGATACGCAGTATTTT. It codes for CSTIGQGVTDTQYF.

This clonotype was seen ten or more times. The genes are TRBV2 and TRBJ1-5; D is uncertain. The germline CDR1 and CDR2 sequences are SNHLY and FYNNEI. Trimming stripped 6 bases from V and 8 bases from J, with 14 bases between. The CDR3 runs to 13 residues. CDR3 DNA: TGTGCCAGCAGGGGTGAGGGAATCGAGCCCCAGCATTTT. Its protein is CASRGEGIEPQHF.

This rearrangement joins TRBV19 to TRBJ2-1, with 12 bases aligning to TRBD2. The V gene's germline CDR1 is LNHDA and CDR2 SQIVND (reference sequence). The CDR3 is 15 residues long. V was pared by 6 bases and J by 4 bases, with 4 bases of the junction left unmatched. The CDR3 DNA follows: TGTGCCAGTAGAGCAGGACTAGCGGGGTACAATGAGCAGTTCTTC. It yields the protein CASRAGLAGYNEQFF.

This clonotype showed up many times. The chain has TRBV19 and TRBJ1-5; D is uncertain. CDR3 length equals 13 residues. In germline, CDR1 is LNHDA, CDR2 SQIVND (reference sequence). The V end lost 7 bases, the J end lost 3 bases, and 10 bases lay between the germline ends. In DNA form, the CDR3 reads TGTGCCAGTACGTCGGAGTACAATCAGCCCCAGCATTTT. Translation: CASTSEYNQPQHF.

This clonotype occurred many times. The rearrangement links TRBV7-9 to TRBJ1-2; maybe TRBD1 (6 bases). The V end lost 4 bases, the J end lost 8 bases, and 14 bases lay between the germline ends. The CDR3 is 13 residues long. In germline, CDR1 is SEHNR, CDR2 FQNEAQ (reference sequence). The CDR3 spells CASSSSGARGYTF. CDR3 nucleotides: TGTGCCAGCAGCTCCTCGGGGGCGAGGGGCTACACCTTC.

The CDR3 reads CSALDTRHYNEQFF. As DNA, the CDR3 is TGCAGTGCTCTCGATACTCGACACTACAATGAGCAGTTCTTC. This chain uses TRBV20-1 with TRBJ2-1; D remains unclear. V was shortened by 5 bases and J by 3 bases, with 14 bases between the two germline ends. The CDR3 length is 14 residues. CDR1 is DFQATT, CDR2 SNEGSKA, per germline (reference sequence).

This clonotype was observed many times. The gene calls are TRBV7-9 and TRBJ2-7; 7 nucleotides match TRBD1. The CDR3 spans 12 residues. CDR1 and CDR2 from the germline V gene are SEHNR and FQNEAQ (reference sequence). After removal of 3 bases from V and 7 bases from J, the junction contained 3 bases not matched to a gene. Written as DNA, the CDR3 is TGTGCCAGCAGCTTCACAGGGGTTGAGCAGTACTTC. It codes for CASSFTGVEQYF.

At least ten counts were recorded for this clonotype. CDR3 residues: CASSSPSAQETQYF. The DNA for the CDR3 is TGTGCCAGCAGCTCCCCCTCCGCCCAAGAGACCCAGTACTTC. V usage is TRBV5-4 and J usage is TRBJ2-5, with D hard to call. V was cut by 3 bases and J by 1 base, with 10 bases left in between. From germline, CDR1 is SGHNT and CDR2 YYREEE (reference sequence). The CDR3 is made up of 14 amino acids.

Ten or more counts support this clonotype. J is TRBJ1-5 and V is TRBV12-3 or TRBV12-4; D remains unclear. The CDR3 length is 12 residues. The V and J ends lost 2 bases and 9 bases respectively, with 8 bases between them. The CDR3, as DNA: TGTGCCAGCAGTTTATGGGGAAGGCCCCAGCATTTT. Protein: CASSLWGRPQHF.

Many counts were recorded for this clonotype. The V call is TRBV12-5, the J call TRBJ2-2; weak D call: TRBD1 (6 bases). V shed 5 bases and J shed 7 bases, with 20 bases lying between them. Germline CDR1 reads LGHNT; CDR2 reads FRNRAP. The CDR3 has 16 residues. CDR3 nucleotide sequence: TGTGCTAGTGGTCTGACTACAGGGAGCTTCAACGGGGAGCTGTTTTTT. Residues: CASGLTTGSFNGELFF.

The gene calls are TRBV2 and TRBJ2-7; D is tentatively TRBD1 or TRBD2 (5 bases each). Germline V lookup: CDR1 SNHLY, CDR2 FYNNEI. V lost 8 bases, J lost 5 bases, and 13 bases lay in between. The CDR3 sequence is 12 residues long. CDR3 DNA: TGTGCCAGCCTGGGACGTCGCGACGAGCAGTACTTC. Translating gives CASLGRRDEQYF.

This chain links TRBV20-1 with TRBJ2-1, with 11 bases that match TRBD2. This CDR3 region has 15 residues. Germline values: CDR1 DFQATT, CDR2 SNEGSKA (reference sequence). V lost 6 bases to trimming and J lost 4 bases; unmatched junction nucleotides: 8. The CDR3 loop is CSAPSGTSGYNEQFF. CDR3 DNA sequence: TGCAGTGCGCCTAGCGGGACTAGCGGTTACAATGAGCAGTTCTTC.

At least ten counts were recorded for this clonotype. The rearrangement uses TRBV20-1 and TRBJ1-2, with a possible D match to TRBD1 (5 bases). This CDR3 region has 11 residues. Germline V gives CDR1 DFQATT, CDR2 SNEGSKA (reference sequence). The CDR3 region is CACRANYGYTF. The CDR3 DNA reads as TGCGCCTGCAGGGCTAACTATGGCTACACCTTC.

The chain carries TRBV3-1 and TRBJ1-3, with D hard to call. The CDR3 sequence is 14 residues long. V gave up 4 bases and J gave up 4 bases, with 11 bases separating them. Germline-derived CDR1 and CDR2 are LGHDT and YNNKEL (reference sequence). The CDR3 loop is CASSPSGGGNTIYF. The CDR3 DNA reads TGTGCCAGCAGCCCCTCGGGAGGGGGAAACACCATATATTTT.

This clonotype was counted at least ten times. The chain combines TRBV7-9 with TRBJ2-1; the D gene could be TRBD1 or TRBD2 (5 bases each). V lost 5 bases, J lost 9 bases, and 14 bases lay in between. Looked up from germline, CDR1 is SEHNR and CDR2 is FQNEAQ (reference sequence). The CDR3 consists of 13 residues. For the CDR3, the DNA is TGTGCCAGCAGCCCCGGGACCCATGTTGAGCAGTTCTTC. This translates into CASSPGTHVEQFF. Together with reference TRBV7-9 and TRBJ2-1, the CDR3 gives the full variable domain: DTGVSQNPRHKITKRGQNVTFRCDPISEHNRLYWYRQTLGQGPEFLTYFQNEAQLEKSRLLSDRFSAERPKGSFSTLEIQRTEQGDSAMYLCASSPGTHVEQFFGPGTRLTVL.